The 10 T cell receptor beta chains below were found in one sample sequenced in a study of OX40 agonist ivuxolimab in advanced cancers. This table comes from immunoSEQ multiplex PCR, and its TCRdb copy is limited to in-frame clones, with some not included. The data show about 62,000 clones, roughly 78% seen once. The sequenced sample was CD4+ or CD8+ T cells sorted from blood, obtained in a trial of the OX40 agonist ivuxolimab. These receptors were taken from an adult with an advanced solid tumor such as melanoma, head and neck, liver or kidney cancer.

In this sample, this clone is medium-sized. The CDR3, as DNA: TGTGCCAGTAGTGTCGAATTGGTGCCGATGAACACTGAAGCTTTCTTT. Translation gives CASSVELVPMNTEAFF. The chain carries TRBV19 and TRBJ1-1, with unresolved D. Germline V gene data show CDR1 as LNHDA and CDR2 as SQIVND (reference sequence). This CDR3 region has 16 residues. Between the trimmed V and J ends, which lost 5 bases and 0 bases, there was a span of 16 bases.

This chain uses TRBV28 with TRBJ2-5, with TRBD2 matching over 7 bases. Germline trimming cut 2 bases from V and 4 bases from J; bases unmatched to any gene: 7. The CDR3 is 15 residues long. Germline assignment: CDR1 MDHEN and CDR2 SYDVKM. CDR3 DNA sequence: TGTGCCAGCAGTTTAACCCTAGCGGCCTTAGAGACCCAGTACTTC. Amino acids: CASSLTLAALETQYF.

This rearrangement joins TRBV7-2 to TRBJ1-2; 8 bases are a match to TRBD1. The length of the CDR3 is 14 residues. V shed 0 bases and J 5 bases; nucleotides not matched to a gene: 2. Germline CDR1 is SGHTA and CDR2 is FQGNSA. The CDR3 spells CASSLARTGYGYTF. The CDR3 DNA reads TGTGCCAGCAGCTTAGCCAGGACAGGGTATGGCTACACCTTC.

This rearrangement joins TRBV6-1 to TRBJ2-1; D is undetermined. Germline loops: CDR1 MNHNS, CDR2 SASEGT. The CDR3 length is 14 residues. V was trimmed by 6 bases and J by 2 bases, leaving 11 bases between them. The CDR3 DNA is TGTGCCAGCAGGCCGGAGTATCCCTACAATGAGCAGTTCTTC. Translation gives CASRPEYPYNEQFF.

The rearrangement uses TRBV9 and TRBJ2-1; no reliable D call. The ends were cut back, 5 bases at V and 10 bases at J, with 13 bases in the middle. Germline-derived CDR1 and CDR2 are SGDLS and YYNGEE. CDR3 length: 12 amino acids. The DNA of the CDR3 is TGTGCCAGCAGTGAGGTGGAGAGGGAGCAGTTCTTC. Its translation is CASSEVEREQFF.

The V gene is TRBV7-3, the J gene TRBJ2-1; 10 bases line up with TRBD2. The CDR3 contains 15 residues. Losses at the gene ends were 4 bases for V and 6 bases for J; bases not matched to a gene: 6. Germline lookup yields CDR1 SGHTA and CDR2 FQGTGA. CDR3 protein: CASSSPAGGTNEQFF. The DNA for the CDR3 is TGTGCCAGCAGCTCGCCAGCGGGGGGGACCAATGAGCAGTTCTTC.

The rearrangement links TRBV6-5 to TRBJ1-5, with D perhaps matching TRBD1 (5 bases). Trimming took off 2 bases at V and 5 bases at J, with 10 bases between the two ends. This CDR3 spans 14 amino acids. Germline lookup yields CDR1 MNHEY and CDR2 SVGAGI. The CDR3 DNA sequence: TGTGCCAGCAGTTACAGCGGCAGGGATCAGCCCCAGCATTTT. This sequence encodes CASSYSGRDQPQHF.

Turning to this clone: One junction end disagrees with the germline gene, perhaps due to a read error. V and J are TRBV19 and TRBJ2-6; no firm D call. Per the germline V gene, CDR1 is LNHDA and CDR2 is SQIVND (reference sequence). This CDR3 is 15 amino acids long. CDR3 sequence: CASTAERSRANVLTF. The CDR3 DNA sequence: TGTGCCAGTACGGCAGAGCGCTCTAGGGCCAACGTCCTGACTTTC.

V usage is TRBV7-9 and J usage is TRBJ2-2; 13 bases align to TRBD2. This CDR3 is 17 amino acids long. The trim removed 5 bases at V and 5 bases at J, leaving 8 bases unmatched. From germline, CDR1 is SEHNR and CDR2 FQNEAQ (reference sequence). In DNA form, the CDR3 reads TGTGCCAGCAGCCTTCCGGGACTAGCGGGGACAACCGGGGAGCTGTTTTTT. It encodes CASSLPGLAGTTGELFF.

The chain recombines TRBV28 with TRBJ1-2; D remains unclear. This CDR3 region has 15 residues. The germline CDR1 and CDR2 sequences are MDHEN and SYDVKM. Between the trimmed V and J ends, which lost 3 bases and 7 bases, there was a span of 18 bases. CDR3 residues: CASSLSGLSPGGYTF. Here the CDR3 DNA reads TGTGCCAGCAGTTTGTCCGGCCTCTCACCCGGTGGCTACACCTTC.